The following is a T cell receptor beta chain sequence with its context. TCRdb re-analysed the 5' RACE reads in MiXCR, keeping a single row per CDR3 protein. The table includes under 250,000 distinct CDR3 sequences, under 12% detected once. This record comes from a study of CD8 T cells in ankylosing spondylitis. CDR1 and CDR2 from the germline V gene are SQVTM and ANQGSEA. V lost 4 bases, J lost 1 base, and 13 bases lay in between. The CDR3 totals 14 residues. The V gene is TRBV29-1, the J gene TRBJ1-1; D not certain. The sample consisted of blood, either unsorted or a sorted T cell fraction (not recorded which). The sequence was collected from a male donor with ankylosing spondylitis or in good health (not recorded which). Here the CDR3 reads CSVAGRISNTEAFF. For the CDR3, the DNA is TGCAGCGTTGCGGGTAGAATTTCGAACACTGAAGCTTTCTTT. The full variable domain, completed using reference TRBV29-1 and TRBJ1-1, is SAVISQKPSRDICQRGTSLTIQCQVDSQVTMMFWYRQQPGQSLTLIATANQGSEATYESGFVIDKFPISRPNLTFSTLTVSNMSPEDSSIYLCSVAGRISNTEAFFGQGTRLTVV.